The 21 T cell receptor beta chains below were found in one sample sequenced in a study of radiation and T cells in renal cell carcinoma. Time point indicated: blood 2 weeks post-SBRT. Noted treatment: 15 Gy SBRT to primary tumor, nephrectomy 4 weeks later. The protocol was immunoSEQ multiplex PCR, while the TCRdb copy is restricted to in-frame clones and leaves out a portion. The sample consists of roughly 49,000 clones, 75% to 90% of them appearing once. The sequences come from blood, collected from a patient whose treatment included radiotherapy and nephrectomy. Receptors were obtained from a woman in her seventies with renal cell carcinoma.

The chain joins TRBV13 to TRBJ2-3; 7 bases fit TRBD1. V gave up 0 bases and J gave up 4 bases; unmatched junction bases: 1. The CDR3 contains 14 residues. Germline values: CDR1 PRHDT, CDR2 FYEKMQ (reference sequence). CDR3 in amino acids: CASSLGQGADTQYF. The CDR3 bases are TGTGCCAGCAGCTTAGGGCAGGGGGCAGATACGCAGTATTTT.

The rearrangement uses TRBV5-4 and TRBJ1-2; no firm D call. The CDR3 covers 15 residues. V lost 0 bases and J lost 2, with 11 bases in between. Germline V gene sequence: CDR1 SGHNT, CDR2 YYREEE (reference sequence). DNA for the CDR3: TGTGCCAGCAGCTTGGCCAACCAGGCCAACTATGGCTACACCTTC. Its translation is CASSLANQANYGYTF.

V usage is TRBV30 and J usage is TRBJ2-2; 12 nucleotides line up with TRBD2. CDR1 and CDR2 from the germline V gene are GTSNPN and SVGIG (reference sequence). Unmatched junction bases numbered 5, after V lost 4 bases and J lost 5 bases. The length of the CDR3 is 15 residues. The CDR3 DNA reads as TGTGCCTGGACGAGACTAGCGGGAGATACCGGGGAGCTGTTTTTT. Protein product: CAWTRLAGDTGELFF.

The chain is built from TRBV4-1 and TRBJ1-4, with a possible D match to TRBD1 (5 bases). This CDR3 is 15 amino acids long. Germline V gene lookup returns CDR1 MGHRA and CDR2 YSYEKL. The V end lost 0 bases, the J end lost 3 bases, and 8 bases lay between the germline ends. The DNA of the CDR3 is TGCGCCAGCAGCCAAGAACGGGGGGCTAATGAAAAACTGTTTTTT. This translates into CASSQERGANEKLFF.

CDR3 loop: CASRGGSGANVLTF. Written as DNA, the CDR3 is TGTGCCAGCAGGGGGGGCTCTGGGGCCAACGTCCTGACTTTC. This chain links TRBV6-5 with TRBJ2-6, with D possibly TRBD2 on 6 matching bases. V lost 6 bases, J lost 0 bases, and 6 bases lay in between. The CDR3 loop spans 14 amino acids. CDR1 and CDR2 (germline): MNHEY, SVGAGI.

The chain couples TRBV6-5 to TRBJ2-1; D tentatively fits TRBD1 or TRBD2 (5 bases each). V was shortened by 7 bases and J by 10 bases, with 20 bases between the two germline ends. The CDR3 sequence is 14 residues long. Germline V CDR1 and CDR2: MNHEY, SVGAGI. In DNA, the CDR3 is TGTGCCAGCACCGCCCCGGGACCTGCTCGGGAGCAGTTCTTC. The encoded protein is CASTAPGPAREQFF.

This clone was seen a single time. The CDR3 sequence is CASSSSGTPYYNEQFF. CDR3 nucleotides: TGCGCCAGCAGTTCGTCTGGGACCCCATACTACAATGAGCAGTTCTTC. The chain combines TRBV4-1 with TRBJ2-1; D possibly matches TRBD1 or TRBD2 (5 bases each). V lost 6 bases, J lost 3 bases, and 18 bases lay in between. The CDR3 runs 16 residues. Germline CDR1 reads MGHRA; CDR2 reads YSYEKL.

V and J are TRBV27 and TRBJ2-3; possibly TRBD2 for D (5 bases). CDR1 and CDR2 (germline): MNHEY, SMNVEV (reference sequence). The CDR3 loop spans 15 amino acids. V dropped 1 base and J dropped 0 bases, with 8 bases sitting between them. The CDR3 loop is CASSLFRTSTDTQYF. The CDR3 region has the DNA TGTGCCAGCAGTTTATTCCGGACTAGCACAGATACGCAGTATTTT.

This clone occurred once. The chain carries TRBV6-5 and TRBJ2-7, with TRBD2 matching 9 bases. Germline CDR1 MNHEY, CDR2 SVGAGI. This CDR3 has 15 amino acids. After removal of 5 bases from V and 9 bases from J, the junction contained 14 bases not matched to a gene. CDR3 sequence reads: CASSPGASGALVQYF. In DNA form, the CDR3 reads TGTGCCAGCAGTCCAGGGGCTAGCGGGGCCCTAGTGCAGTACTTC.

The chain has TRBV27 and TRBJ2-7; 8 nucleotides align to TRBD2. The length of the CDR3 is 16 residues. The junction had 8 bases not matched to a gene; V was cut back by 3 bases and J by 1 base. Looked up from germline, CDR1 is MNHEY and CDR2 is SMNVEV (reference sequence). The CDR3: CASSFLTGGASYEQYF. Here the CDR3 DNA reads TGTGCCAGCAGTTTCCTGACCGGGGGGGCGTCCTACGAGCAGTACTTC.

This clone was detected once. The chain recombines TRBV19 with TRBJ1-3; D uncertain. The CDR3 extends over 15 amino acids. The germline V gene encodes CDR1 LNHDA and CDR2 SQIVND (reference sequence). V dropped 3 bases and J dropped 0 bases, with 9 bases sitting between them. As DNA, the CDR3 is TGTGCCAGTAGTATGGTTCTAACCTCTGGAAACACCATATATTTT. Translation gives CASSMVLTSGNTIYF.

This clone appeared a few times. V usage is TRBV28 and J usage is TRBJ1-1; TRBD1 might be the D (6 bases). V was pared by 5 bases and J by 0 bases, with 13 bases between. This CDR3 is built from 15 residues. CDR1 MDHEN and CDR2 SYDVKM come from the germline V gene. Written as DNA, the CDR3 is TGTGCCAGCAGTCCCGGGGGGCTATTGAACACTGAAGCTTTCTTT. Encoded protein: CASSPGGLLNTEAFF.

The chain uses TRBV29-1 and TRBJ2-2; D may be TRBD1 or TRBD2 (5 bases each). Germline assignment: CDR1 SQVTM and CDR2 ANQGSEA. This CDR3 has 13 amino acids. The V gene lost 7 bases and the J gene lost 0 bases, with 9 bases spanning the gap. CDR3 coding DNA: TGCAGCGGGGACGTCCCGAACACCGGGGAGCTGTTTTTT. Protein sequence: CSGDVPNTGELFF.

In its sample, this clone was seen many times. The rearrangement links TRBV7-6 to TRBJ2-7, with D maybe TRBD2 (5 bases). Germline assignment: CDR1 SGHVS and CDR2 FNYEAQ. Trimming stripped 2 bases from V and 2 bases from J, with 19 bases between. The CDR3 is made up of 17 amino acids. CDR3 sequence (DNA): TGTGCCAGCAGCTTACTGGTGGGAGTATCGTTGCCCTACGAGCAGTACTTC. Translating it yields CASSLLVGVSLPYEQYF.

This clone has a single count. This chain uses TRBV19 with TRBJ2-5; the match to TRBD1 covers 8 bases. CDR3 length: 15 residues. V shed 7 bases, J shed 0 bases, and the junction held 7 bases outside the gene matches. Germline V lookup: CDR1 LNHDA, CDR2 SQIVND (reference sequence). The CDR3 protein is CASNPTGAYQETQYF. The DNA for the CDR3 is TGTGCCAGTAATCCGACAGGGGCGTACCAAGAGACCCAGTACTTC.

V and J are TRBV11-2 and TRBJ1-4; TRBD1 aligns across 8 bases. This CDR3 has 15 amino acids. Germline trimming cut 4 bases from V and 11 bases from J; bases unmatched to any gene: 12. The germline V gene has CDR1 SGHAT and CDR2 FQNNGV. CDR3 DNA sequence: TGTGCCAGCAGCTCAAGGGACAGGCCTGTCGGGAAACTGTTTTTT. Translation: CASSSRDRPVGKLFF.

V and J are TRBV6-6 and TRBJ2-7; D is unclear. The ends were cut back, 6 bases at V and 2 bases at J, with 17 bases in the middle. Looked up from germline, CDR1 is MNHNY and CDR2 is SVGAGI (reference sequence). This CDR3 is 15 amino acids long. This chain's CDR3 is CASRPLGSRPYEQYF. The CDR3 bases are TGTGCCAGCAGGCCACTTGGCTCCCGTCCCTACGAGCAGTACTTC.

The chain carries TRBV5-1 and TRBJ1-2; 8 bases fit TRBD1. V dropped 0 bases and J dropped 8; count of bases not matched to a gene: 6. The CDR3 covers 14 residues. CDR1 is SGHRS, CDR2 YFSETQ, per germline. CDR3 in DNA: TGCGCCAGCAGCTTGGCAGGGGGCGCGGAAGGCTACACCTTC. It codes for CASSLAGGAEGYTF.

The rearrangement links TRBV7-2 to TRBJ2-5; 7 bases align to TRBD2. This CDR3 is built from 13 residues. The junction had 6 bases not matched to a gene; V was cut back by 6 bases and J by 5 bases. Germline CDR1 SGHTA, CDR2 FQGNSA. The CDR3 DNA is TGTGCCAGCAGAACGGGGGGTAGGGAGACCCAGTACTTC. This codes for CASRTGGRETQYF. The complete variable domain, with remaining parts taken from reference TRBV7-2 and TRBJ2-5, reads GAGVSQSPSNKVTEKGKDVELRCDPISGHTALYWYRQSLGQGLEFLIYFQGNSAPDKSGLPSDRFSAERTGGSVSTLTIQRTQQEDSAVYLCASRTGGRETQYFGPGTRLLVL.

This clone came up many times. The rearrangement joins TRBV19 to TRBJ2-1; a possible D gene is TRBD2 (5 bases). From germline, CDR1 is LNHDA and CDR2 SQIVND (reference sequence). Trimming removed 0 bases from V and 2 bases from J, with 11 bases in between. The CDR3 loop spans 16 amino acids. Here the CDR3 reads CASSIEEGYPYNEQFF. The DNA for the CDR3 is TGTGCCAGTAGTATAGAAGAGGGCTATCCCTACAATGAGCAGTTCTTC.

This rearrangement joins TRBV4-3 to TRBJ1-2; 9 positions match TRBD1. This CDR3 region has 15 residues. The V gene end was trimmed by 1 base and the J gene end by 8 bases; junction bases not matched to a gene: 8. Per germline, CDR1 LGHNA and CDR2 YSLEER. In DNA, the CDR3 is TGCGCCAGCAGCCAAGTTATGGGGACAGGGCAGGGCTACACCTTC. Amino acids: CASSQVMGTGQGYTF.